A single sample is the source of the 2 T cell receptor beta chains below, sequenced in a study of PD-1 blockade in classical Hodgkin lymphoma. Sequencing was performed with immunoSEQ multiplex PCR; in TCRdb, only in-frame clones are kept and a portion is missing. This repertoire shows about 84,000 clones, about nine tenths found once; its top ten account for about 20%. Every patient experienced relapse after autologous stem cell transplantation, and brentuximab vedotin exposure varied. Here the sequenced sample was peripheral blood mononuclear cells (PBMCs), taken at baseline. The receptors were sampled from a human donor with classical Hodgkin lymphoma.

The J gene is TRBJ2-1, the V gene TRBV29-1; 10 positions agree with TRBD2. Germline V lookup: CDR1 SQVTM, CDR2 ANQGSEA. The CDR3 has 13 amino acids. Trimming took 7 bases from V and 5 from J; bases not matched to a gene: 5. The CDR3 reads CSGGLAANNEQFF. The CDR3 region has the DNA TGCAGCGGTGGACTAGCGGCAAACAATGAGCAGTTCTTC.

The chain employs TRBV18 and TRBJ2-1; TRBD2 aligns across 12 bases. CDR1 and CDR2 (germline): KGHSH, LQKENI. CDR3 length: 15 residues. V shed 4 bases and J 13 bases; nucleotides not matched to a gene: 11. This CDR3 is CASSLTSGSLHPQFF. DNA for the CDR3: TGTGCCAGCTCACTGACTAGCGGGAGTCTCCATCCCCAGTTCTTC.